One sample yielded the 20 T cell receptor beta chains listed below, sequenced in a study of T cell repertoires in cytomegalovirus infection. TCRdb itself ran the reads through MiXCR, one entry per CDR3 protein. Of about 490,000 distinct CDR3 sequences listed, roughly 10% are singletons. Sequenced sample: PBMCs. The source is a human donor in good health (CMV status not recorded). Some clones in this sample may be carry-over from other donors' samples.

Ten or more counts support this clonotype. The rearrangement links TRBV5-4 to TRBJ2-5; D tentatively fits TRBD1 or TRBD2 (6 bases each). The V and J ends lost 0 bases and 4 bases respectively, with 16 bases between them. CDR3 size: 16 residues. Germline V lookup: CDR1 SGHNT, CDR2 YYREEE (reference sequence). The CDR3 DNA sequence: TGTGCCAGCAGCTTGGCCGGAGGAGGGGGTGGAGAGACCCAGTACTTC. It translates to CASSLAGGGGGETQYF.

This clonotype has ten or more counts. The chain employs TRBV7-3 and TRBJ2-3; D is unclear. CDR3 length: 14 residues. Per the germline V gene, CDR1 is SGHTA and CDR2 is FQGTGA. Deletions cut 3 bases from V and 0 bases from J, with 7 bases between. CDR3 DNA: TGTGCCAGCAGCTTCGGTATTAGCACAGATACGCAGTATTTT. Amino acids: CASSFGISTDTQYF. Variable domain in full (rest from reference TRBV7-3 and TRBJ2-3): GAGVSQTPSNKVTEKGKYVELRCDPISGHTALYWYRQSLGQGPEFLIYFQGTGAADDSGLPNDRFFAVRPEGSVSTLKIQRTERGDSAVYLCASSFGISTDTQYFGPGTRLTVL.

This chain's CDR3 is CASSRKGRGTEAFF. CDR3 nucleotides: TGTGCCAGCAGCCGGAAAGGGAGGGGCACTGAAGCTTTCTTT. This chain connects TRBV3-1 to TRBJ1-1, with D perhaps TRBD1 (5 bases). CDR1 is LGHDT and CDR2 is YNNKEL in the germline V gene (reference sequence). V dropped 4 bases and J dropped 4 bases, with 13 bases sitting between them. The CDR3 extends over 14 amino acids. The variable domain in full, completed from reference TRBV3-1 and TRBJ1-1, reads DTAVSQTPKYLVTQMGNDKSIKCEQNLGHDTMYWYKQDSKKFLKIMFSYNNKELIINETVPNRFSPKSPDKAHLNLHINSLELGDSAVYFCASSRKGRGTEAFFGQGTRLTVV.

V and J are TRBV6-6 and TRBJ1-2; TRBD1 aligns across 9 bases. J gave up 5 bases and V 6 bases, and 10 bases lay outside the gene matches. This CDR3 is built from 15 residues. From germline, CDR1 is MNHNY and CDR2 SVGAGI (reference sequence). The CDR3 here is CASSPGTGLYYGYTF. The CDR3 DNA reads TGTGCCAGCAGCCCCGGGACAGGGCTTTATTATGGCTACACCTTC.

In its sample, this clonotype was seen many times. This chain joins TRBV27 and TRBJ2-1; 7 positions agree with TRBD2. CDR1 is MNHEY and CDR2 is SMNVEV in the germline V gene (reference sequence). After removal of 7 bases from V and 7 bases from J, the junction contained 13 bases not matched to a gene. The CDR3 covers 15 residues. CDR3 in amino acids: CASTPGRGEGNEQFF. Written as DNA, the CDR3 is TGTGCCAGCACCCCCGGACGTGGGGAGGGGAATGAGCAGTTCTTC.

The rearrangement uses TRBV19 and TRBJ2-3; 7 bases align to TRBD2. Germline V gene sequence: CDR1 LNHDA, CDR2 SQIVND (reference sequence). Trimming removed 6 bases from V and 6 bases from J; junction bases left unmatched: 15. CDR3 length equals 16 residues. CDR3: CASSVGTTTRGDTQYF. The CDR3 DNA is TGTGCCAGTAGCGTCGGGACTACCACTAGAGGGGATACGCAGTATTTT.

This clonotype was seen repeatedly, ten times or more. V gene TRBV12-3 or TRBV12-4 combines with J gene TRBJ2-1; 10 bases align to TRBD2. With V trimmed by 7 bases and J by 10 bases, 10 bases remained unmatched. The CDR3 runs 14 residues. CDR3 sequence (DNA): TGTGCCAGCATACGAGCGGGAGGGCCCGAGGAGCAGTTCTTC. This translates into CASIRAGGPEEQFF.

The CDR3 reads CASSQDSLIRGPEAFF. DNA of the CDR3: TGTGCCAGCAGCCAAGATTCCCTCATCCGGGGCCCTGAAGCTTTCTTT. V and J are TRBV3-1 and TRBJ1-1; tentative D call: TRBD1 (5 bases). Between the trimmed V and J ends, which lost 0 bases and 6 bases, there was a span of 17 bases. This CDR3 is 16 amino acids long. Germline lookup yields CDR1 LGHDT and CDR2 YNNKEL (reference sequence).

At least ten counts were recorded for this clonotype. This chain joins TRBV7-6 and TRBJ2-3; no reliable D call. This CDR3 spans 14 amino acids. Per germline, CDR1 SGHVS and CDR2 FNYEAQ. V shed 2 bases and J shed 4 bases, with 10 bases lying between them. CDR3 sequence: CASSLRSAADTQYF. CDR3 sequence (DNA): TGTGCCAGCAGCTTAAGGTCAGCTGCAGATACGCAGTATTTT.

The chain uses TRBV7-9 and TRBJ1-3, with TRBD1 matching 9 bases. After removal of 5 bases from V and 0 bases from J, the junction contained 14 bases not matched to a gene. Germline CDR1 reads SEHNR; CDR2 reads FQNEAQ (reference sequence). This CDR3 spans 19 amino acids. The CDR3 region is CASSTDRTGGPPSGNTIYF. The CDR3 bases are TGTGCCAGCAGCACCGACCGAACAGGGGGCCCCCCCTCTGGAAACACCATATATTTT.

This clonotype has ten or more counts. CDR3 sequence: CASSEVATDTQYF. DNA of the CDR3: TGTGCCAGCAGTGAAGTGGCCACAGATACGCAGTATTTT. The rearrangement links TRBV6-1 to TRBJ2-3; D remains ambiguous. Per the germline V gene, CDR1 is MNHNS and CDR2 is SASEGT. The V and J ends lost 1 base and 2 bases respectively, with 4 bases between them. CDR3 length: 13 amino acids.

This clonotype was seen repeatedly, ten times or more. The rearrangement joins TRBV28 to TRBJ2-1, with a possible D match to TRBD1 (5 bases). The CDR3 runs to 16 residues. Germline V gives CDR1 MDHEN, CDR2 SYDVKM. V was cut by 3 bases and J by 6 bases, with 18 bases left in between. The CDR3 reads CASSFTGRESGNEQFF. The CDR3 DNA follows: TGTGCCAGCAGTTTCACGGGCAGGGAATCTGGCAATGAGCAGTTCTTC.

This clonotype showed up many times. The chain recombines TRBV28 with TRBJ1-5, with TRBD1 as a possible D gene (5 bases). Germline CDR1 is MDHEN and CDR2 is SYDVKM. V was clipped by 5 bases and J by 7 bases, with 9 bases between them. This CDR3 is built from 12 residues. The CDR3 sequence is CASSLRGQPQHF. The CDR3 nucleotides are TGTGCCAGCAGTCTACGGGGGCAGCCCCAGCATTTT.

This clonotype showed up just a few times. The chain has TRBV2 and TRBJ1-1; 8 nucleotides align to TRBD1. CDR3 length: 17 amino acids. The J segment lost 0 bases and the V segment lost 6 bases, leaving 12 bases of the junction unmatched. CDR1 and CDR2 (germline): SNHLY, FYNNEI. CDR3: CASSADRAVIMNTEAFF. CDR3 DNA sequence: TGTGCCAGCAGCGCGGACAGGGCAGTAATCATGAACACTGAAGCTTTCTTT. Supplemented by reference TRBV2 and TRBJ1-1, the full variable domain reads EPEVTQTPSHQVTQMGQEVILRCVPISNHLYFYWYRQILGQKVEFLVSFYNNEISEKSEIFDDQFSVERPDGSNFTLKIRSTKLEDSAMYFCASSADRAVIMNTEAFFGQGTRLTVV.

This clonotype was seen at least ten times. This rearrangement joins TRBV5-5 to TRBJ2-1; 8 bases align to TRBD1. Germline V gene lookup returns CDR1 SGHKS and CDR2 YYEKEE (reference sequence). V was pared by 5 bases and J by 1 base, with 8 bases of the junction left unmatched. This CDR3 comprises 16 residues. The CDR3 DNA sequence: TGTGCCAGCAGGGAAGCAGGGGGCTCATCCTACAATGAGCAGTTCTTC. This encodes CASREAGGSSYNEQFF.

This clonotype was seen at least ten times. CDR3 sequence: CASSLRDQGSEQFF. CDR3 DNA: TGTGCCAGCAGTTTAAGGGACCAGGGCAGTGAGCAGTTCTTC. The V and J genes are TRBV12-3 or TRBV12-4 and TRBJ2-1; D possibly matches TRBD1 or TRBD2 (5 bases each). V gave up 2 bases and J gave up 9 bases, with 14 bases separating them. This CDR3 comprises 14 residues.

The chain carries TRBV29-1 and TRBJ1-2, with 11 positions matching TRBD1. After removal of 3 bases from V and 7 bases from J, the junction contained 7 bases not matched to a gene. The CDR3 sequence is 14 residues long. The germline gives CDR1 SQVTM, CDR2 ANQGSEA. CDR3 sequence: CSVDVGTGGSGYTF. The CDR3 DNA reads as TGCAGCGTTGACGTCGGGACAGGGGGTAGTGGCTACACCTTC.

The V and J genes are TRBV5-1 and TRBJ2-7; no definite D call. Germline assignment: CDR1 SGHRS and CDR2 YFSETQ. There are 14 residues in the CDR3. V lost 2 bases and J 0 bases, leaving 9 bases between the germline ends. CDR3 protein: CASSFTESSYEQYF. The CDR3 bases are TGCGCCAGCAGCTTTACAGAGTCCTCCTACGAGCAGTACTTC.

This clonotype was found many times. The chain uses TRBV12-3 or TRBV12-4 and TRBJ1-6; 10 bases agree with TRBD1. The CDR3 is made up of 16 amino acids. Trimming took 4 bases from V and 6 from J; bases not matched to a gene: 6. The CDR3 nucleotides are TGTGCCAGCAGTTCCGGGACAGGGGCCTTTAATTCACCCCTCCACTTT. Protein product: CASSSGTGAFNSPLHF.

In its sample, this clonotype was seen many times. V and J are TRBV2 and TRBJ1-2; D uncertain. CDR3 length equals 13 residues. Germline CDR1 reads SNHLY; CDR2 reads FYNNEI. Trimming removed 3 bases from V and 4 bases from J, with 9 bases in between. CDR3 DNA sequence: TGTGCCAGCAGTGAGAACGGAATCTATGGCTACACCTTC. Amino acids: CASSENGIYGYTF.